The rows below give T cell receptor beta chains drawn from one sample of a study of blood T cell repertoires in COVID-19. Sequenced by immunoSEQ multiplex PCR; TCRdb stores in-frame clones only, minus some. The table records hundreds of thousands of clones, about 80% of them present only once. The sequencing sample was made of peripheral blood. The receptors stem from a woman at least 80 years old with acute or convalescent COVID-19. CDR3s include the opening cysteine and the closing phenylalanine or tryptophan.

J	V	CDR3
TRBJ2-2	TRBV5-5	CASSLVAGGTGELFF
TRBJ2-7	TRBV30	CAWSVQGGSEQYF
TRBJ1-1	TRBV7-2	CASSPQGINTEAFF
TRBJ1-1	TRBV9	CASSVLWGRTEAFF
TRBJ2-1	TRBV29-1	CSVASRAHDEQFF
TRBJ2-5	TRBV5-1	CASSPGQRRETQYF
TRBJ2-2	TRBV5-4	CASSTGTGPGTGELFF
TRBJ2-2	TRBV18	CASSPRVGRKTGELFF
TRBJ1-6	TRBV10-3	CAITPGQGISPLHF
TRBJ2-5	TRBV5-1	CASSSFQGNQETQYF